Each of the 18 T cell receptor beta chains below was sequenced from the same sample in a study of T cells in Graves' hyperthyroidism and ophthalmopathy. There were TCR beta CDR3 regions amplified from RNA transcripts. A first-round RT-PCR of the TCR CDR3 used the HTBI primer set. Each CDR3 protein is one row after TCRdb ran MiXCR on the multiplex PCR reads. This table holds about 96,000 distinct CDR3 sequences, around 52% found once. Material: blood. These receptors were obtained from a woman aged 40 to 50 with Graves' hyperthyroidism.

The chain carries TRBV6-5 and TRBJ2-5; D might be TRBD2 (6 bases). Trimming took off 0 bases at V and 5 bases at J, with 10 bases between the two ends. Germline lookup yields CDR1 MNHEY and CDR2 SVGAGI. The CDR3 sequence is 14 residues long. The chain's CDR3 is CASSYSEGLETQYF. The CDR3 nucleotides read TGTGCCAGCAGTTACTCGGAGGGCTTGGAGACCCAGTACTTC.

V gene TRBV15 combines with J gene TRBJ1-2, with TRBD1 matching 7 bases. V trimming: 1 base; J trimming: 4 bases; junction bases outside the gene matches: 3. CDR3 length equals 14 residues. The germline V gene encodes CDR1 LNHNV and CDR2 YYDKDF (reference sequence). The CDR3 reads CATSRGQGGYGYTF. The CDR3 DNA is TGTGCCACCAGCAGAGGACAGGGAGGCTATGGCTACACCTTC.

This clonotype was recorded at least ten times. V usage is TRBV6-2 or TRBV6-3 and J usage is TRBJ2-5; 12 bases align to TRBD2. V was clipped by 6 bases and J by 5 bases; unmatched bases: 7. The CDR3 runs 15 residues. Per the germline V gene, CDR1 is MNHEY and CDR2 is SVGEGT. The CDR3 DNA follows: TGTGCCAGCAGCGGACTAGCGGGGTTCTCGGAGACCCAGTACTTC. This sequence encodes CASSGLAGFSETQYF.

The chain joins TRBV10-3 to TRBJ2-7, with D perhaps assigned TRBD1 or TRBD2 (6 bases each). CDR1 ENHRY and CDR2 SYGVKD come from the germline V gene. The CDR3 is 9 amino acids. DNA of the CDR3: TGTGCTAGAGGAGGGGGGCAGTACTTC. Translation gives CARGGGQYF.

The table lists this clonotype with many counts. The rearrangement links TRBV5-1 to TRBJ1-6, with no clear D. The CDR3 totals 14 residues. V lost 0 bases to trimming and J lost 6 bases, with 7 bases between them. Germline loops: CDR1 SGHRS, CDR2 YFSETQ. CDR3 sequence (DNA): TGCGCCAGCAGCTTGGAGGTGCTTAATTCACCCCTCCACTTT. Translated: CASSLEVLNSPLHF.

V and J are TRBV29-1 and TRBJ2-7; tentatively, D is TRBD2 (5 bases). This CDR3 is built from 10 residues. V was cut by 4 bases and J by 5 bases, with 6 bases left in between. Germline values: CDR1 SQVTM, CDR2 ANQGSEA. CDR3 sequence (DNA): TGCAGCGTTGTGGGAGACGAGCAGTACTTC. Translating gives CSVVGDEQYF.

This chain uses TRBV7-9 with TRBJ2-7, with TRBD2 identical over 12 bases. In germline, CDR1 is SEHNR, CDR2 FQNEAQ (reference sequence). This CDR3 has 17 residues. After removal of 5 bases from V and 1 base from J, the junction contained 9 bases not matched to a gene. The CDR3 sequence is CASSMAGTSGLSYEQYF. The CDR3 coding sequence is TGTGCCAGCAGCATGGCCGGGACTAGCGGGTTATCCTACGAGCAGTACTTC.

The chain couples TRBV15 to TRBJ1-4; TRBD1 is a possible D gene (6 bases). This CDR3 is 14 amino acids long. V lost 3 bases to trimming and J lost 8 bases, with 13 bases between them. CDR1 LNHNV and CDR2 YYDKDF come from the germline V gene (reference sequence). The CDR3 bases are TGTGCCACCAGCAGTCCCTGGGGGCAGGAAAAACTGTTTTTT. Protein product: CATSSPWGQEKLFF.

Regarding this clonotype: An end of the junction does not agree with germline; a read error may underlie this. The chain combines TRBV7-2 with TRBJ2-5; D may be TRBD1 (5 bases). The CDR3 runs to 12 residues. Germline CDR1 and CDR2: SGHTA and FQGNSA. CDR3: CASRQRQEAQYF. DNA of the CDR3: TGTGCCAGCCGACAGAGACAAGAGGCCCAGTACTTC.

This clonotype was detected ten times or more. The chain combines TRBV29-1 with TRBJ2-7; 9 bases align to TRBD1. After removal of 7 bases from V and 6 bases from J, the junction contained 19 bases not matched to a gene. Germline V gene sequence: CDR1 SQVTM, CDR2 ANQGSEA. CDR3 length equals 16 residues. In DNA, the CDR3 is TGCAGCGCTTCACTTCCGGGACAGGGAAAAAATGGCGAGCAGTACTTC. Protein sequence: CSASLPGQGKNGEQYF.

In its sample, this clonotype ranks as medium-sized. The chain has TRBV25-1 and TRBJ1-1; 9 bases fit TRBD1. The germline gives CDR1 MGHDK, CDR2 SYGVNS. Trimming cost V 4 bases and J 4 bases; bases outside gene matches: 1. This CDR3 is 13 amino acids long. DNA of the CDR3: TGTGCCAGCAGTGTGACAGGGGGCACTGAAGCTTTCTTT. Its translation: CASSVTGGTEAFF.

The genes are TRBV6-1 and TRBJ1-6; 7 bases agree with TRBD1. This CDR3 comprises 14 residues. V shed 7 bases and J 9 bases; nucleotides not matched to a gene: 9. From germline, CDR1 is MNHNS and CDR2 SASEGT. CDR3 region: CASTETGSRSPLHF. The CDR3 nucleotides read TGTGCCAGCACGGAGACAGGGTCGCGTTCACCCCTCCACTTT.

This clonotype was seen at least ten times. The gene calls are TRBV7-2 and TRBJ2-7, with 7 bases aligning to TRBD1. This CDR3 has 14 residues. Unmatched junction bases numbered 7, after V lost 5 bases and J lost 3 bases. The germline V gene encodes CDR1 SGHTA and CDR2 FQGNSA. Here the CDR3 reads CASSVGGQFYEQYF. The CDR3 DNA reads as TGTGCCAGCAGCGTAGGGGGACAGTTCTACGAGCAGTACTTC.

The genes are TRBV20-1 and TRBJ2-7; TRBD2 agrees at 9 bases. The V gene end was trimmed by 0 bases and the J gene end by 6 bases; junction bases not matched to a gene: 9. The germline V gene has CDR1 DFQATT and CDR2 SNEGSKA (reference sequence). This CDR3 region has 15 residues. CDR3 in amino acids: CSARDLREGRSEQYF. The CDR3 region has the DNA TGCAGTGCTAGAGATTTGCGGGAGGGCAGGAGCGAGCAGTACTTC.

This CDR3 reads CASSELAGETQYF. The CDR3 DNA follows: TGTGCCAGCAGTGAACTAGCGGGAGAGACCCAGTACTTC. The chain has TRBV7-2 and TRBJ2-5; 9 nucleotides match TRBD2. Trimming took 6 bases from V and 4 from J; bases not matched to a gene: 3. The CDR3 sequence is 13 residues long. CDR1 and CDR2 from the germline V gene are SGHTA and FQGNSA.

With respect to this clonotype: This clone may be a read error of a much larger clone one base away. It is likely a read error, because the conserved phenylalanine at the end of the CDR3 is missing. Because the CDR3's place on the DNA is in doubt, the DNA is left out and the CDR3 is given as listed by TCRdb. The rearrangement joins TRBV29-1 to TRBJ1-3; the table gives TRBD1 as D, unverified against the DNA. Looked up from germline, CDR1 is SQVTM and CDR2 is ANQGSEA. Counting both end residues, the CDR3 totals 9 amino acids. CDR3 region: CGVDGTGNT.

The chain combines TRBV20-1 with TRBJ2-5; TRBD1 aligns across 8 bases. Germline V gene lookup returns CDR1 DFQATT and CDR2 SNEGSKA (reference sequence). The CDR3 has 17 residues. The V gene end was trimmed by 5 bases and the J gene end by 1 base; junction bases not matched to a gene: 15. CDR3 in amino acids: CSADGQGSGYTQETQYF. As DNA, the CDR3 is TGCAGTGCTGACGGACAGGGAAGTGGCTACACCCAAGAGACCCAGTACTTC.

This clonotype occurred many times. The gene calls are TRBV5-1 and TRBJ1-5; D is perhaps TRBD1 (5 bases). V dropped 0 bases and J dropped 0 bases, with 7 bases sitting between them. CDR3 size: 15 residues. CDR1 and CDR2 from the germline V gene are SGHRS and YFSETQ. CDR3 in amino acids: CASSLGGGSNQPQHF. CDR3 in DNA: TGCGCCAGCAGCTTGGGGGGGGGTAGCAATCAGCCCCAGCATTTT.